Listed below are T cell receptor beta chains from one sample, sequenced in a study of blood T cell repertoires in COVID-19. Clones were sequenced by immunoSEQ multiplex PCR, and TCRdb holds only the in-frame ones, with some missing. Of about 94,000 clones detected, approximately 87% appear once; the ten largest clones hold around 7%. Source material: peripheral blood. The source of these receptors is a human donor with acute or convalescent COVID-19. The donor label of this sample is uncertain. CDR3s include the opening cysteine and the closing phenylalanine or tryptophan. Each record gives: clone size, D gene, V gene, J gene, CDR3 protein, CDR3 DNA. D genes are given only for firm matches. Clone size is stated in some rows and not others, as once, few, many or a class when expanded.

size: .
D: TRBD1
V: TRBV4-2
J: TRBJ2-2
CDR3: CASSQEGDRGLFGELFF
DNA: TGTGCCAGCAGCCAAGAAGGGGACAGGGGTCTTTTCGGGGAGCTGTTTTTT

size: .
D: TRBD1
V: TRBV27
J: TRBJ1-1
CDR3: CASRPTGGTEAFF
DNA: TGTGCCAGCAGACCCACAGGGGGCACTGAAGCTTTCTTT

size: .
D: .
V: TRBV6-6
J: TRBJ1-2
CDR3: CASRERGYTF
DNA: TGTGCCAGCCGGGAGCGAGGCTACACCTTC

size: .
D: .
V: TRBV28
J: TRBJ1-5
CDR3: CASSPRGRKSNQPQHF
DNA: TGTGCCAGCAGTCCGAGGGGGAGAAAAAGCAATCAGCCCCAGCATTTT

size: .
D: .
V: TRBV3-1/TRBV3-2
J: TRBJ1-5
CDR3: CASSQDLSTVNQPQHF
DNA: TGTGCCAGCAGCCAAGATCTGTCGACAGTGAATCAGCCCCAGCATTTT

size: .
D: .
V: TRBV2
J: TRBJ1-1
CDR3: CASSPRAEMNTEAFF
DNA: TGTGCCAGCAGCCCCAGGGCAGAAATGAACACTGAAGCTTTCTTT

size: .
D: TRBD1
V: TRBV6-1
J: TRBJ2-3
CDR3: CASSEYPPGQGRKDTQYF
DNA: TGTGCCAGCAGTGAATATCCCCCGGGACAGGGTAGGAAGGATACGCAGTATTTT

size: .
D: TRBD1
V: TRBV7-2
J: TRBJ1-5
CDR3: CASSRGQELNQPQHF
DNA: TGTGCCAGCAGCCGTGGACAGGAACTCAATCAGCCCCAGCATTTT

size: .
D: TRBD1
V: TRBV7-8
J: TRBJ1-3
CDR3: CASGRQGSSGNTIYF
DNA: TGTGCCAGCGGGCGACAGGGGAGCTCTGGAAACACCATATATTTT

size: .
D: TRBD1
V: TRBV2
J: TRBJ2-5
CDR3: CASSGTGAKGETQYF
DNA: TGTGCCAGCAGTGGGACAGGAGCCAAGGGGGAGACCCAGTACTTC

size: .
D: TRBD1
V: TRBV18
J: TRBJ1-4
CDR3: CASQQGRNEKLFF
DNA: TGTGCCAGCCAACAGGGGAGGAATGAAAAACTGTTTTTT

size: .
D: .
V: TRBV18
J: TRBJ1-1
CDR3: CASSRGPGDTEAFF
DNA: TGTGCCAGCTCACGGGGTCCGGGAGACACTGAAGCTTTCTTT

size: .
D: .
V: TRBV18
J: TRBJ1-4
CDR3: CASSLREKDEKLFF
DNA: TGTGCCAGCTCACTTCGGGAAAAGGATGAAAAACTGTTTTTT

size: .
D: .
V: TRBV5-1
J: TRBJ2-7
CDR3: CASVQAYEQYF
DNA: TGCGCCAGCGTGCAAGCTTACGAGCAGTACTTC

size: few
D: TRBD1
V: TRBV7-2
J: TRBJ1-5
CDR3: CASSPDRFKPQHF
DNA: TGTGCCAGCAGCCCGGACAGGTTCAAGCCCCAGCATTTT

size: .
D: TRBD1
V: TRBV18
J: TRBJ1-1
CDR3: CASSPFKGATEAFF
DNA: TGTGCCAGCTCACCTTTTAAGGGGGCCACTGAAGCTTTCTTT

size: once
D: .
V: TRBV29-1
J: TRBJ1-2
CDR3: CSVPGHYGLYGYTF
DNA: TGCAGCGTCCCTGGACATTACGGGCTCTATGGCTACACCTTC

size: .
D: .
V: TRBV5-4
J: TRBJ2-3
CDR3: CASSVDTSSTDTQYF
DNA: TGTGCCAGCAGCGTGGACACGTCTAGCACAGATACGCAGTATTTT

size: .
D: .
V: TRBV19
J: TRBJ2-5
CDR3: CASSILDSSQETQYF
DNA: TGTGCCAGTAGTATCCTGGACAGTTCTCAAGAGACCCAGTACTTC

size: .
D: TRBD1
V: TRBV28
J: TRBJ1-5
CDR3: CASSIPGQGQPQHF
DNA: TGTGCCAGCAGTATCCCGGGACAGGGACAGCCCCAGCATTTT

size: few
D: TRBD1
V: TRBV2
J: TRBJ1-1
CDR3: CASTQGQSNTEAFF
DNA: TGTGCCAGCACCCAGGGACAGTCGAACACTGAAGCTTTCTTT

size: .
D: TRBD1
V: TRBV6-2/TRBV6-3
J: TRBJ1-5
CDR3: CASSQGQGFSNQPQHF
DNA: TGTGCCAGCAGTCAGGGACAGGGGTTTAGCAATCAGCCCCAGCATTTT

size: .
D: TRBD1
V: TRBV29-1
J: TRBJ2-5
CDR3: CSVMTGSQETQYF
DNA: TGCAGCGTTATGACAGGGTCGCAAGAGACCCAGTACTTC

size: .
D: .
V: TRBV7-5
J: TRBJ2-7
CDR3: CVRSNGTGTYEQYF
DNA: TGTGTCAGAAGCAACGGGACAGGCACCTACGAGCAGTACTTC

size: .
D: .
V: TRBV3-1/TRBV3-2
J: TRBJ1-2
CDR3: CASSQDGGRGLGPSGYTF
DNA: TGTGCCAGCAGCCAAGATGGGGGTCGGGGACTTGGACCGAGTGGCTACACCTTC

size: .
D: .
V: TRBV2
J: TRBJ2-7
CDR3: CASRTGLNSYEQYF
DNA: TGTGCCAGCAGGACTGGACTAAACTCCTACGAGCAGTACTTC

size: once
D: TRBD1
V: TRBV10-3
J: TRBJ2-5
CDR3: CAISDPRDRGLETQYF
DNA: TGTGCCATCAGTGATCCCCGGGACAGGGGGTTGGAGACCCAGTACTTC

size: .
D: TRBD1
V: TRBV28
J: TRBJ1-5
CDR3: CASSFRQGRQPQHF
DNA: TGTGCCAGCAGTTTTAGACAGGGTAGGCAGCCCCAGCATTTT

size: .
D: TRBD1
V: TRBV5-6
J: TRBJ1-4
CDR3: CASSLAGQGREKLFF
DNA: TGTGCCAGCAGCTTGGCGGGACAGGGGCGGGAAAAACTGTTTTTT

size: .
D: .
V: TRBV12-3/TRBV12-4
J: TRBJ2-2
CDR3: CASTGNTGELFF
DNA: TGTGCCAGCACGGGGAACACCGGGGAGCTGTTTTTT

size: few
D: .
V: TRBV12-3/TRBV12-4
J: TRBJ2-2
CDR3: CASSFSRGVLFF
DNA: TGTGCCAGCAGTTTCTCTAGGGGTGTGCTGTTTTTT

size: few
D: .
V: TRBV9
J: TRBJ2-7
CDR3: CASSVSWATNYEQYF
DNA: TGTGCCAGCAGCGTCTCGTGGGCTACGAACTACGAGCAGTACTTC

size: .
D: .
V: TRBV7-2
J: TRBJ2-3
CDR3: CASSKGTAASTDTQYF
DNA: TGTGCCAGCAGCAAGGGGACTGCAGCTAGCACAGATACGCAGTATTTT

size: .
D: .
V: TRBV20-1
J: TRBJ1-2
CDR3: CSASGLGAYGYTF
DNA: TGCAGTGCTAGTGGATTGGGGGCCTATGGCTACACCTTC

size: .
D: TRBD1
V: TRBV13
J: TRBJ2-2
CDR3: CASSSPGQENTGELFF
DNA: TGTGCCAGCAGCTCACCGGGACAGGAGAACACCGGGGAGCTGTTTTTT